The 18 T cell receptor beta chains presented below share a single source sample, sequenced in a study of cytomegalovirus exposure and HLA in healthy donors. Amplification used 60 Vbeta primers and 13 Jbeta primers. Assay: immunoSEQ multiplex PCR; the TCRdb copy retains only in-frame clones and omits some. The sample contains around 130,000 clones, roughly four fifths of which appear only once. Sequencing used PBMCs. All receptors come from a young woman in good health and CMV-seronegative.

This clone occurred a few times. The gene calls are TRBV6-4 and TRBJ2-1; maybe TRBD2 (6 bases). Germline CDR1 is MRHNA and CDR2 is SNTAGT. The CDR3 consists of 15 residues. The ends were cut back, 6 bases at V and 4 bases at J, with 16 bases in the middle. The CDR3 DNA is TGTGCCAGCAGCCAAAGCGGAGGGGAGTACAATGAGCAGTTCTTC. Translation: CASSQSGGEYNEQFF.

The CDR3 spells CASSLGRGGRDTQYF. CDR3 nucleotides: TGTGCCAGCAGCTTAGGGCGGGGGGGCCGCGATACGCAGTATTTT. The gene calls are TRBV7-2 and TRBJ2-3, with 9 positions matching TRBD2. There are 15 residues in the CDR3. Germline-derived CDR1 and CDR2 are SGHTA and FQGNSA. Trimming removed 1 base from V and 6 bases from J; junction bases left unmatched: 5.

This clone has just one count. A read error may produce the germline difference seen at one junction end. The chain is built from TRBV7-7 and TRBJ1-6, with 7 bases that match TRBD1. Germline CDR1 is SSHAT and CDR2 is FNYEAQ (reference sequence). The CDR3 sequence is 21 residues long. As DNA, the CDR3 is TGTGCTAGCAGCTTAGCCCGGACAGGCGCCGTTTCTTGGGACTATAATTCACCCCTCCACTTT. Translation: CASSLARTGAVSWDYNSPLHF.

The chain uses TRBV6-4 and TRBJ1-2, with 8 bases fitting TRBD1. The CDR3 is 15 amino acids. Unmatched junction bases numbered 9, after V lost 4 bases and J lost 5 bases. Germline V gene lookup returns CDR1 MRHNA and CDR2 SNTAGT. Here the CDR3 DNA reads TGTGCCAGCAGTGTAATCCCGGGACAGGTGTATGGCTACACCTTC. The encoded protein is CASSVIPGQVYGYTF.

This clone was seen just once. This sequence joins TRBV18 and TRBJ2-1; unclear D gene. The ends were cut back, 2 bases at V and 9 bases at J, with 14 bases in the middle. This CDR3 has 14 amino acids. The germline gives CDR1 KGHSH, CDR2 LQKENI. CDR3 sequence: CASSPSRKVPEQFF. CDR3 bases: TGTGCCAGCTCACCAAGCAGGAAGGTACCTGAGCAGTTCTTC.

The J gene is TRBJ2-5, the V gene TRBV5-4; 8 positions agree with TRBD2. The CDR3 has 13 residues. The V gene's germline CDR1 is SGHNT and CDR2 YYREEE (reference sequence). V was pared by 9 bases and J by 2 bases, with 6 bases of the junction left unmatched. The CDR3 loop reads CATTSGPQETQYF. CDR3 bases: TGTGCCACCACTAGCGGACCTCAAGAGACCCAGTACTTC.

V is TRBV13 and J is TRBJ2-1; 9 nucleotides agree with TRBD2. The V gene's germline CDR1 is PRHDT and CDR2 FYEKMQ (reference sequence). The CDR3 loop spans 15 amino acids. V gave up 0 bases and J gave up 7 bases; unmatched junction bases: 4. The CDR3 region is CASSLGLAGSNEQFF. CDR3 bases: TGTGCCAGCAGCTTAGGGCTAGCGGGGTCGAATGAGCAGTTCTTC.

The rearrangement links TRBV18 to TRBJ2-1, with 7 positions matching TRBD2. The V and J ends lost 2 bases and 0 bases, in that order; junction bases with no gene match: 4. The germline V gene has CDR1 KGHSH and CDR2 LQKENI. The CDR3 is made up of 16 amino acids. DNA for the CDR3: TGTGCCAGCTCACCAGGGGCGGGGGTCTCCTACAATGAGCAGTTCTTC. Protein product: CASSPGAGVSYNEQFF.

The chain recombines TRBV5-1 with TRBJ2-5, with D possibly being TRBD2 (5 bases). The germline V gene encodes CDR1 SGHRS and CDR2 YFSETQ. The CDR3 is made up of 13 amino acids. V was pared by 2 bases and J by 4 bases, with 9 bases between. The CDR3 sequence: CASSLGLGETQYF. CDR3 DNA: TGCGCCAGCAGCTTAGGACTGGGAGAGACCCAGTACTTC.

The rearrangement links TRBV4-1 to TRBJ2-5; D unresolved. The CDR3 contains 14 residues. The V and J ends lost 3 bases and 0 bases respectively, with 8 bases between them. CDR1 MGHRA and CDR2 YSYEKL come from the germline V gene. The CDR3 loop reads CASSQARYQETQYF. Written as DNA, the CDR3 is TGCGCCAGCAGCCAGGCTCGTTACCAAGAGACCCAGTACTTC.

The rearrangement joins TRBV5-6 to TRBJ1-6; the D gene is possibly TRBD1 (5 bases). Trimming cost V 4 bases and J 6 bases, with 14 bases left between them. CDR1 and CDR2 from the germline V gene are SGHDT and YYEEEE. This CDR3 contains 15 residues. The CDR3: CASSRGTLLNSPLHF. CDR3 DNA: TGTGCCAGCAGCCGGGGGACGCTACTTAATTCACCCCTCCACTTT.

The CDR3 bases are TGTGCCAGCTCAACCCGACAGGGCTACGAGCAGTACTTC. It specifies CASSTRQGYEQYF. The chain carries TRBV18 and TRBJ2-7; 7 positions match TRBD1. This CDR3 has 13 amino acids. J gave up 3 bases and V 5 bases, and 4 bases lay outside the gene matches. Germline V gene lookup returns CDR1 KGHSH and CDR2 LQKENI.

The chain employs TRBV19 and TRBJ1-2; a possible D gene is TRBD1 (5 bases). CDR1 is LNHDA, CDR2 SQIVND, per germline (reference sequence). The CDR3 length is 14 residues. V lost 6 bases to trimming and J lost 0 bases, with 11 bases between them. CDR3 residues: CASRATVTNYGYTF. CDR3 nucleotide sequence: TGTGCCAGTAGGGCGACAGTAACTAACTATGGCTACACCTTC.

The chain links TRBV5-1 to TRBJ1-2, with 8 bases matching TRBD1. This CDR3 spans 14 amino acids. V gave up 0 bases and J gave up 8 bases; unmatched junction bases: 6. Germline CDR1 is SGHRS and CDR2 is YFSETQ. In nucleotides, the CDR3 is TGCGCCAGCAGCTTGGTGGCAGGGGGCGTAGGCTACACCTTC. Encoded protein: CASSLVAGGVGYTF.

The rearrangement joins TRBV2 to TRBJ1-1, with TRBD1 identical over 8 bases. The CDR3 is made up of 15 amino acids. The germline V gene has CDR1 SNHLY and CDR2 FYNNEI. V gave up 5 bases and J gave up 1 base; unmatched junction bases: 6. The DNA for the CDR3 is TGTGCCAGCAGTTACTCCGGGACAGGGAACACTGAAGCTTTCTTT. Encoded protein: CASSYSGTGNTEAFF.

The chain has TRBV4-2 and TRBJ2-1; 8 positions match TRBD2. Germline V lookup: CDR1 LGHNA, CDR2 YNFKEQ. The CDR3 totals 15 residues. Unmatched junction bases numbered 2, after V lost 0 bases and J lost 4 bases. DNA of the CDR3: TGTGCCAGCAGCCAAGATACGGGAGGGTACAATGAGCAGTTCTTC. This sequence encodes CASSQDTGGYNEQFF.

Regarding this clone: A junction boundary mismatches the germline segment, possibly from a read error. This chain uses TRBV5-1 with TRBJ2-6; D perhaps matches TRBD2 (6 bases). The CDR3 is 17 amino acids. Germline CDR1 reads SGHRS; CDR2 reads YFSETQ. The CDR3 spells CASSSQGGGTGANGLTF. For the CDR3, the DNA is TGCGCCAGCAGCTCCCAGGGTGGGGGGACTGGGGCCAACGGCCTGACTTTC. Full variable domain (rest looked up from reference TRBV5-1 and TRBJ2-6): KAGVTQTPRYLIKTRGQQVTLSCSPISGHRSVSWYQQTPGQGLQFLFEYFSETQRNKGNFPGRFSGRQFSNSRSEMNVSTLELGDSALYLCASSSQGGGTGANGLTFGAGSRLTVL.

J is TRBJ1-6 and V is TRBV7-9, with TRBD1 as a possible D gene (6 bases). Trimming took 3 bases from V and 7 from J, leaving 10 bases between them. The CDR3 runs to 14 residues. Germline values: CDR1 SEHNR, CDR2 FQNEAQ (reference sequence). CDR3 in amino acids: CASSFDRINSPLHF. The DNA for the CDR3 is TGTGCCAGCAGCTTCGACAGGATAAATTCACCCCTCCACTTT.